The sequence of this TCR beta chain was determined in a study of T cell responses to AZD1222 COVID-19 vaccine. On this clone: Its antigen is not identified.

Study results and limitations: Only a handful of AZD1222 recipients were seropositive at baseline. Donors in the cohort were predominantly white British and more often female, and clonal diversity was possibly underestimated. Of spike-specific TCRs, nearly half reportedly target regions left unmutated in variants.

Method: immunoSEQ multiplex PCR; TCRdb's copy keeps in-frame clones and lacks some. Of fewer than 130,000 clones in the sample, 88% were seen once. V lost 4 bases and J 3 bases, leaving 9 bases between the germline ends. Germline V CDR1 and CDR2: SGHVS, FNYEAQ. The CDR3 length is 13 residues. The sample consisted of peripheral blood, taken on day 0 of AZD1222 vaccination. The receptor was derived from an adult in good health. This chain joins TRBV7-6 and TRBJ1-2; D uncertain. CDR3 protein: CASSSGRDYGYTF. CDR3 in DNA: TGTGCCAGCAGCTCAGGACGGGACTATGGCTACACCTTC.